Listed below are T cell receptor beta chains from one sample, sequenced in a study of T cells in Graves' hyperthyroidism and ophthalmopathy. TCRdb reanalysed the multiplex PCR reads using MiXCR and keeps one entry per CDR3 protein. The sample lists around 340,000 distinct CDR3 sequences, about 15% occurring once. The sequenced sample consisted of blood. Source of these receptors: a woman younger than 45 with Graves' hyperthyroidism that later progressed to Graves' ophthalmopathy. Both conserved end residues are part of each CDR3. The D gene is left open where the match is weak. Not all rows give a size; the values are once, few, many and, for expanded clones, a class.

clone size,V gene,D gene,J gene,CDR3 DNA,CDR3 protein
many,TRBV6-1,TRBD1,TRBJ2-7,TGTGCCAGCAGTGATACGGGACAGTCTAACGAGCAGTACTTC,CASSDTGQSNEQYF
many,TRBV25-1,TRBD1,TRBJ2-7,TGTGCCAGCATCCCTAAGGGGGGACAGGATGGACCCTACGAGCAGTACTTC,CASIPKGGQDGPYEQYF
.,TRBV19,.,TRBJ1-5,TGTGCCAGTAGCCTTACAGGGTACGGTCAGCCCCAGCATTTT,CASSLTGYGQPQHF
few,TRBV19,.,TRBJ1-4,TGTGCCAGTAGTGCCCGGTTCGCAACTAATGAAAAACTGTTTTTT,CASSARFATNEKLFF
.,TRBV28,.,TRBJ1-2,TGTGCCAGCACCCAAGTCCCCGGCCGGAGGGACTATGGCTACACCTTC,CASTQVPGRRDYGYTF
.,TRBV20-1,TRBD1,TRBJ2-1,TGCAGTGCTAGACCCTCCGGGACAGGTTGGTCTGGTGAGCAGTTCTTC,CSARPSGTGWSGEQFF
many,TRBV10-3,.,TRBJ1-2,TGTGCCATCAGTGAGTCAGGTTCCGGACCTCATGGCTACACCTTC,CAISESGSGPHGYTF
.,TRBV5-1,TRBD1,TRBJ2-1,TGCGCCAGCAGCTTAGGCCCCGGACAGGGATACGGCTTGGCTTTTTGGGGTGAGCAGTTCTTC,CASSLGPGQGYGLAFWGEQFF
few,TRBV11-2,.,TRBJ2-7,TGTGCCAGCAGCTTGGGACCTTACGAGCAGTGCTTC,CASSLGPYEQCF
few,TRBV4-1,.,TRBJ2-7,TGCGCCAGCAGCCAATCTTACGGCTCCTACGAGCAGTACTTC,CASSQSYGSYEQYF
.,TRBV20-1,TRBD2,TRBJ2-1,TGCAGTGCTCTCGAGCGGGGGGGCCGTCATGAGCAGTTCTTC,CSALERGGRHEQFF
many,TRBV7-8,TRBD1,TRBJ1-2,TGTGCCAGCAGCGTAACGACAGGGGCCTATGGCTACACCTTC,CASSVTTGAYGYTF
.,TRBV19,.,TRBJ1-5,TGTGCCAGTAGTGGGGCTGCGAGCCCTTTTCAGCCCCAGCATTTT,CASSGAASPFQPQHF
.,TRBV5-1,.,TRBJ1-3,TGCGCCAGCAGCTTAGGCGTTGGTAAACAGAGAAACACCATATATTTT,CASSLGVGKQRNTIYF
.,TRBV28,.,TRBJ2-7,TGTGCCAGTGAGAGGGCCGAGGTGACCTACGAGCAGTACTTC,CASERAEVTYEQYF
.,TRBV6-1,.,TRBJ2-5,TGTGCCAGCAGTGAGATAATAAGTATACAAGAGACCCAGTACTTC,CASSEIISIQETQYF
.,TRBV4-2,.,TRBJ2-3,TGTGCCAGCAGCCAAGTTAGTTCAGGGGTTAGCACAGATACGCAGTATTTT,CASSQVSSGVSTDTQYF
many,TRBV11-2,.,TRBJ1-1,TGTGCCAGCAGCTCCCACCGGGGCCCAAACACTGAAGCTTTCTTT,CASSSHRGPNTEAFF
many,TRBV27,.,TRBJ2-7,TGTGCCAGCAGTTCCACCGGGACGAAGGTCGAGCAGTACTTC,CASSSTGTKVEQYF
many,TRBV20-1,.,TRBJ1-5,TGCAGTGCCGCCAGACTTAGCAATCAGCCCCAGCATTTT,CSAARLSNQPQHF
many,TRBV27,.,TRBJ2-5,TGTGCCAGCAGTTTAGGATATGGGGCAGGAGAGACCCAGTACTTC,CASSLGYGAGETQYF
many,TRBV15,.,TRBJ1-4,TGTGCCACCAGCACCTCAAGGGGGTCTAATGAAAAACTGTTTTTT,CATSTSRGSNEKLFF
many,TRBV24-1,.,TRBJ2-2,TGTGCCACCAGTGACCCCTCCTATCCCACCGGGGAGCTGTTTTTT,CATSDPSYPTGELFF
many,TRBV28,TRBD1,TRBJ2-7,TGTGCCAGTGGACAGGGTAGCGTCGAGCAGTACTTC,CASGQGSVEQYF
.,TRBV10-2,.,TRBJ1-1,TGCGCCAGCAGTGAGTCTCGGCCCCCAACTTTCTTT,CASSESRPPTFF
few,TRBV4-2,.,TRBJ2-2,TGTGCCAGCAGCCAAGAGAACGGAAACGGGGAGCTGTTTTTT,CASSQENGNGELFF
many,TRBV20-1,.,TRBJ1-1,TGCAGTGCTAGAGATCTTGAGAACACTGAAGCTTTCTTT,CSARDLENTEAFF
few,TRBV20-1,TRBD2,TRBJ2-3,TGCAGTGCTCTCTATTCCGGGACTAGCGGGGGGGGGGGCACAGATACGCAGTATTTT,CSALYSGTSGGGGTDTQYF
.,TRBV13,.,TRBJ2-1,TGTGCCAGCAGCTCGGGGCACGGGACGAATGAGCAGTTCTTC,CASSSGHGTNEQFF
few,TRBV5-4,.,TRBJ2-3,TGTGCCAGCAGCTTGTTTGAGACCAGCACAGATACGCAGTATTTT,CASSLFETSTDTQYF
.,TRBV28,.,TRBJ1-1,TGTGCCAGCAGTTTTCTCCCCCCGAGAGGGACTGAAGCTTTCTTT,CASSFLPPRGTEAFF
.,TRBV20-1,.,TRBJ2-6,TGCAGTGCTAGAGATCCCCGGGGCTCTGGGGCCAACGTCCTGACTTTC,CSARDPRGSGANVLTF